This TCR beta chain was captured by sequencing in a study of regulatory T cells in long-lasting Graves disease. Study results and limitations: Among the persistent patients, fewer than 3,500 public clonotypes were shared, more than the approximately 1,000 shared among new patients.

Through Arm-PCR of CDR3 regions and iRepertoire HTBI primers, TCR beta libraries were built. In the study's own analysis: The study identified about 60 TRBV and some 15 TRBJ segments across samples. TCRdb ran MiXCR on the multiplex PCR reads and lists one entry per CDR3 protein. The V and J calls were determined by TCRdb, not by the authors. The sample has 600,000 to 800,000 distinct CDR3 sequences, around 30% seen once. The germline V gene encodes CDR1 SGHDN and CDR2 FVKESK. The CDR3 has 14 amino acids. Trimming pared 5 bases from V and 1 base from J, leaving 11 bases between. This clonotype was detected ten times or more. The antigen is not known. This sample's time point: persistent/refractory GD, antithyroid drugs over 5 years with positive TRAb. PBMCs provided the RNA from which the TCR library was made.

The sequenced sample was peripheral blood mononuclear cells (PBMCs), obtained when the disease was refractory, from a patient treated with antithyroid drugs. This chain connects TRBV14 to TRBJ1-2, with D perhaps TRBD1 (5 bases). The TCR comes from a female donor with Graves disease. The CDR3 here is CASSRGTLNYGYTF. The CDR3 nucleotides read TGTGCCAGCAGCAGGGGAACACTTAACTATGGCTACACCTTC.